This entry features one T cell receptor beta chain sequence. The sample's treatment: preoperative locoregional IRX-2 cytokine immunotherapy. Sequenced by immunoSEQ multiplex PCR; TCRdb stores in-frame clones only, minus some. This table holds 25,000 to 35,000 clones, 70% to 85% found once. The data were obtained in a study of preoperative IRX-2 immunotherapy in early breast cancer. The CDR3 is 16 residues long. Trimming took off 5 bases at V and 3 bases at J, with 20 bases between the two ends. Germline V gives CDR1 SGHTA, CDR2 FQGNSA. Sampling was conducted from a patient treated with IRX-2 immunotherapy. The chain is built from TRBV7-2 and TRBJ2-7; D not certain. This receptor was obtained from a human donor with breast cancer. CDR3 in DNA: TGTGCCAGCAGCCAAGATTCCCGGAAAGCCGACTACGAGCAGTACTTC. This gives the protein CASSQDSRKADYEQYF. The whole variable domain, remainder taken from reference TRBV7-2 and TRBJ2-7, is GAGVSQSPSNKVTEKGKDVELRCDPISGHTALYWYRQSLGQGLEFLIYFQGNSAPDKSGLPSDRFSAERTGGSVSTLTIQRTQQEDSAVYLCASSQDSRKADYEQYFGPGTRLTVT.